A selection of T cell receptor beta chains follows, all from one sample in a study of T cell changes during pregnancy in multiple sclerosis. Measured with immunoSEQ multiplex PCR; TCRdb has only the in-frame clones, and not every one. This sample carries about 39,000 clones, 80% to 95% of them seen once, and the ten largest clones take approximately 26%. Sample: CD8+ T cells from peripheral blood mononuclear cells, taken before pregnancy. The receptor set was obtained from a female donor with multiple sclerosis, enrolled in a pregnancy study. CDR3s include the opening cysteine and the closing phenylalanine or tryptophan. D genes are given only for firm matches. Only some rows state a clone size, as once, few, many or a class for expanded clones.

v_gene,j_gene,d_gene,abundance,CDR3nt,CDR3aa
TRBV10-3,TRBJ2-3,TRBD2,.,TGTGCCACCGGGACTAGCGGGACGAGGGATACGCAGTATTTT,CATGTSGTRDTQYF
TRBV9,TRBJ1-1,.,.,TGTGCCAGCAGCGTAGGGGGGCGGAACACTGAAGCTTTCTTT,CASSVGGRNTEAFF
TRBV4-1,TRBJ2-5,.,.,TGCGCCAGCAGCCAACAGGGTGGAGAGACCCAGTACTTC,CASSQQGGETQYF
TRBV6-1,TRBJ1-5,TRBD1,.,TGTGCCAGCAGGACAGGGGGCGGTCAGCCCCAGCATTTT,CASRTGGGQPQHF
TRBV15,TRBJ2-2,.,.,TGTGCCACCAGCAGAGATCGTGGGAGCAACACCGGGGAGCTGTTTTTT,CATSRDRGSNTGELFF
TRBV19,TRBJ2-1,.,few,TGTGCCAGTAGTATAGGGGGCAGGGGGGTCAATGAGCAGTTCTTC,CASSIGGRGVNEQFF
TRBV29-1,TRBJ1-1,.,.,TGCAGCGCCCTTGGGGAGTACACTGAAGCTTTCTTT,CSALGEYTEAFF
TRBV9,TRBJ1-1,TRBD1,.,TGTGCCAGCAGCCGGGACAGGGGTATTGGGAACACTGAAGCTTTCTTT,CASSRDRGIGNTEAFF
TRBV28,TRBJ2-1,.,.,TGTGCCAGCAGTTTAGGGTCAGGGGCGCCCGGAAACCAGAGGTTCTTC,CASSLGSGAPGNQRFF
TRBV5-1,TRBJ2-1,TRBD1,.,TGCGCCAGCAGCCCATTTCGGACAGGGGGGACCTACAATGAGCAGTTCTTC,CASSPFRTGGTYNEQFF
TRBV15,TRBJ1-6,.,.,TGTGCCACCAGCAGAGATCTGGCGGGGCTCCACTTT,CATSRDLAGLHF
TRBV2,TRBJ2-7,TRBD1,.,TGTGCCATTTGGGGGACAGGGCTCTACGAGCAGTACTTC,CAIWGTGLYEQYF
TRBV6-1,TRBJ2-7,.,few,TGTGCCAGCAGTGATCGGGTGCGGGACGAGCAGTACTTC,CASSDRVRDEQYF
TRBV14,TRBJ2-1,TRBD2,.,TGTGCCAGCAGTCAAATCAGCGGGGCCCCACCGAGTGAGCAGTTCTTC,CASSQISGAPPSEQFF
TRBV7-3,TRBJ1-1,.,.,TGTGCCAGCAGCTTACGCCCCACAGGGTTAAGGGACACTGAAGCTTTCTTT,CASSLRPTGLRDTEAFF
TRBV30,TRBJ1-2,.,.,TGTGCCTGGAGACATGGAGTCTATGGCTACACCTTC,CAWRHGVYGYTF
TRBV7-9,TRBJ2-5,.,few,TGTGCCAGCAGCCCTGGCGGGTTGGAGACCCAGTACTTC,CASSPGGLETQYF
TRBV5-1,TRBJ2-1,TRBD2,.,TGCGCCAGCAGCTCAGCGGGAGTGACCTACAATGAGCAGTTCTTC,CASSSAGVTYNEQFF
TRBV9,TRBJ2-7,.,.,TGTGCCAGCAGCGTAGGCGGCAGGGTGGACGAGCAGTACTTC,CASSVGGRVDEQYF
TRBV28,TRBJ2-7,TRBD1,.,TGTGCCAGCAGTTTTACAGGGGAAGCCAACGAGCAGTACTTC,CASSFTGEANEQYF
TRBV5-6,TRBJ2-7,.,.,TGTGCCCTACGGTCTTCCCTAGCCCCCTGTTACGAGCAGTACTTC,CALRSSLAPCYEQYF
TRBV9,TRBJ1-2,TRBD1,.,TGTGCCAGCAGCGCCGGACAGGGGGCGCGCTATGGCTACACCTTC,CASSAGQGARYGYTF
TRBV9,TRBJ2-3,TRBD1,.,TGTGCCAGCAGCGTAGTGGTGACAGGGGGACCGGATACGCAGTATTTT,CASSVVVTGGPDTQYF
TRBV9,TRBJ1-4,TRBD1,.,TGTGCCAGCAGTCCGGCTAACCGGGACAGGGAAGAAAAACTGTTTTTT,CASSPANRDREEKLFF
TRBV7-6,TRBJ1-1,TRBD1,.,TGTGCCAGCAGCGGGACAGGTATGATTGAAGCTTTCTTT,CASSGTGMIEAFF
TRBV5-3,TRBJ2-1,TRBD2,.,TGTGCCAGAAGCTTGCAACGGGAGGGCCTGAATGAGCAGTTCTTC,CARSLQREGLNEQFF
TRBV14,TRBJ1-1,TRBD1,.,TGTGCCAGCAGCCAGACAGGGGGCACTGAAGCTTTCTTT,CASSQTGGTEAFF
TRBV4-1,TRBJ1-2,TRBD1,.,TGCGCCAGCAGCCAAGACTCAGGGGGCGCAGAGGGCTACACCTTC,CASSQDSGGAEGYTF
TRBV5-1,TRBJ2-1,.,.,TGCGCCAGCAGCTTGAGGGGGACGAAGACCCTCTCCTACAATGAGCAGTTCTTC,CASSLRGTKTLSYNEQFF
TRBV27,TRBJ1-1,.,.,TGTGCCAGCAGTAAGGAGCGGGGAACCCCGTTCATGAACACTGAAGCTTTCTTT,CASSKERGTPFMNTEAFF
TRBV5-1,TRBJ1-5,.,.,TGCGCCAGCAGCTTGATGACAGGCGACAATCAGCCCCAGCATTTT,CASSLMTGDNQPQHF
TRBV5-4,TRBJ2-7,.,once,TGTGCCAGCAGCTTGGTCGGGTTGAAGAGAGAGCAGTACTTC,CASSLVGLKREQYF